The subject of this entry is one T cell receptor beta chain. Sequencing used immunoSEQ multiplex PCR; TCRdb keeps in-frame clones, though not all of them. The table lists 150,000 or so clones, less than 90% of them singletons. The sample belongs to a study of blood T cell repertoires in COVID-19. Study overall: COVID-19 samples from acute and convalescent phases originated in the United States, Italy and Spain. PBMCs, B-cell-depleted T cells, or T cells were the source of the cDNA or gDNA that made up the material.

Germline CDR1 is MGHRA and CDR2 is YSYEKL. The CDR3 totals 18 residues. With V trimmed by 0 bases and J by 3 bases, 10 bases remained unmatched. The clonotype originates from a woman in her 70s with acute or convalescent COVID-19. Sequencing used peripheral blood. This chain connects TRBV4-1 to TRBJ2-7; TRBD2 matches 11 bases. CDR3: CASSQDSSASGGFYEQYF. CDR3 bases: TGCGCCAGCAGCCAAGATAGTAGCGCTAGCGGGGGGTTCTACGAGCAGTACTTC.